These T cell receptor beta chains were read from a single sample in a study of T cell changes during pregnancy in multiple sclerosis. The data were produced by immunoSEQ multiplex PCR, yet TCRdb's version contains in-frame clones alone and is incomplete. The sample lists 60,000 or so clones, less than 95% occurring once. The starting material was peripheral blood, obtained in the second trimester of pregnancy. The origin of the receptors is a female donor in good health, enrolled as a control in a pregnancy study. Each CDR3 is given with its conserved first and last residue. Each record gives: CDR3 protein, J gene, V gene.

cdr3_aa: CASSLAGLAGVEYEQYF
j_call: TRBJ2-7
v_call: TRBV13

cdr3_aa: CASSDISNQPQHF
j_call: TRBJ1-5
v_call: TRBV2

cdr3_aa: CAISRADTQYF
j_call: TRBJ2-3
v_call: TRBV7-9

cdr3_aa: CASSYPPPGGSSYEQYF
j_call: TRBJ2-7
v_call: TRBV6-8

cdr3_aa: CSAPGLAAYNEQFF
j_call: TRBJ2-1
v_call: TRBV29-1

cdr3_aa: CASRALAGGYEQYF
j_call: TRBJ2-7
v_call: TRBV27

cdr3_aa: CASSLGLADYNEQFF
j_call: TRBJ2-1
v_call: TRBV5-1

cdr3_aa: CASLLGGADNEQFF
j_call: TRBJ2-1
v_call: TRBV2

cdr3_aa: CASSNNYFYEQYF
j_call: TRBJ2-7
v_call: TRBV4-1

cdr3_aa: CASSPDRGSYNEQFF
j_call: TRBJ2-1
v_call: TRBV5-6

cdr3_aa: CASSLFTEENEQFF
j_call: TRBJ2-1
v_call: TRBV28

cdr3_aa: CASSTTENTEAFF
j_call: TRBJ1-1
v_call: TRBV2

cdr3_aa: CASSYTGGYGYTF
j_call: TRBJ1-2
v_call: TRBV6-5

cdr3_aa: CASSEDLVADTQYF
j_call: TRBJ2-3
v_call: TRBV25-1

cdr3_aa: CASSRVGRQPQHF
j_call: TRBJ1-5
v_call: TRBV28

cdr3_aa: CASSYSGQALGETQYF
j_call: TRBJ2-5
v_call: TRBV6-5

cdr3_aa: CAWTRGGGGYTF
j_call: TRBJ1-2
v_call: TRBV30

cdr3_aa: CASRMSGSGTGELFF
j_call: TRBJ2-2
v_call: TRBV27

cdr3_aa: CASSPGQRQFF
j_call: TRBJ2-1
v_call: TRBV7-9

cdr3_aa: CASYGVTEAFF
j_call: TRBJ1-1
v_call: TRBV2

cdr3_aa: CASSEGRGAGETQYF
j_call: TRBJ2-5
v_call: TRBV2

cdr3_aa: CASIDWQETQYF
j_call: TRBJ2-5
v_call: TRBV27

cdr3_aa: CASSLVVSGNTIYF
j_call: TRBJ1-3
v_call: TRBV7-2

cdr3_aa: CASSFFGLAGSHNEQFF
j_call: TRBJ2-1
v_call: TRBV28

cdr3_aa: CASSSRELATGELFF
j_call: TRBJ2-2
v_call: TRBV7-8

cdr3_aa: CASSLGRDRALANYGYTF
j_call: TRBJ1-2
v_call: TRBV5-1

cdr3_aa: CASSPGSGHSYEQYF
j_call: TRBJ2-7
v_call: TRBV18

cdr3_aa: CASSPRGIPYEQYF
j_call: TRBJ2-7
v_call: TRBV9

cdr3_aa: CASSGRQGAWEQFF
j_call: TRBJ2-1
v_call: TRBV6-1

cdr3_aa: CASSQQQAAYGYTF
j_call: TRBJ1-2
v_call: TRBV4-1

cdr3_aa: CASTPKGQQNTGELFF
j_call: TRBJ2-2
v_call: TRBV7-2

cdr3_aa: CASSLGGLYGEQYF
j_call: TRBJ2-7
v_call: TRBV7-9

cdr3_aa: CASSLGAGTGELFF
j_call: TRBJ2-2
v_call: TRBV7-6

cdr3_aa: CASSAQQGLNTGELFF
j_call: TRBJ2-2
v_call: TRBV11-2

cdr3_aa: CASSRTGTNLYNEQFF
j_call: TRBJ2-1
v_call: TRBV14

cdr3_aa: CASSRGQGSKPQHF
j_call: TRBJ1-5
v_call: TRBV27

cdr3_aa: CASSSGINGYTF
j_call: TRBJ1-2
v_call: TRBV5-1

cdr3_aa: CASSDSEGTDEQFF
j_call: TRBJ2-1
v_call: TRBV6-4

cdr3_aa: CASSQFPGTQYF
j_call: TRBJ2-3
v_call: TRBV7-2

cdr3_aa: CATSRERASGRYEQYF
j_call: TRBJ2-7
v_call: TRBV15

cdr3_aa: CASSYPGQIYEQYF
j_call: TRBJ2-7
v_call: TRBV6-5

cdr3_aa: CAISLSSGGYSYEQYF
j_call: TRBJ2-7
v_call: TRBV10-3

cdr3_aa: CASSFGTGVTEAFF
j_call: TRBJ1-1
v_call: TRBV27

cdr3_aa: CASSLGAVDGYTF
j_call: TRBJ1-2
v_call: TRBV28

cdr3_aa: CASQGTMQRNEQFF
j_call: TRBJ2-1
v_call: TRBV19

cdr3_aa: CAASRGTEAFF
j_call: TRBJ1-1
v_call: TRBV10-3

cdr3_aa: CASTQGWDRSSYEQYF
j_call: TRBJ2-7
v_call: TRBV5-6

cdr3_aa: CASSLSSSFIDTQYF
j_call: TRBJ2-3
v_call: TRBV11-2

cdr3_aa: CAGGTGTGEVGELFF
j_call: TRBJ2-2
v_call: TRBV6-1

cdr3_aa: CAISPLFPAGGYTF
j_call: TRBJ1-2
v_call: TRBV10-3

cdr3_aa: CASSIAGADPYEQYF
j_call: TRBJ2-7
v_call: TRBV19

cdr3_aa: CASSLGGGQETQYF
j_call: TRBJ2-5
v_call: TRBV7-3

cdr3_aa: CASSPEEGSNQPQHF
j_call: TRBJ1-5
v_call: TRBV6-5

cdr3_aa: CASSFGGRAPDTQYF
j_call: TRBJ2-3
v_call: TRBV27

cdr3_aa: CASSQAGRGYEQYF
j_call: TRBJ2-7
v_call: TRBV4-1

cdr3_aa: CASSPSSVSYTQYF
j_call: TRBJ2-3
v_call: TRBV7-9

cdr3_aa: CASSLAEGDTGELFF
j_call: TRBJ2-2
v_call: TRBV5-1